This is a list of T cell receptor beta chains from one sample in a study of long-term antiretroviral therapy in people with HIV. The repertoire was sequenced with immunoSEQ multiplex PCR; TCRdb's copy has only in-frame clones and lacks some. This repertoire shows 20,000 to 30,000 clones, less than 85% found once; its top ten account for 8% to 9.5%. This specimen was unsorted PBMCs, taken 2.3 years after starting antiretroviral therapy. The receptors here all came from a man in his forties with HIV. The CDR3 runs from the conserved cysteine through the conserved F or W. A D gene is named only where the DNA matches it firmly. Some rows have no size entry. The others give once, few or many, or a class for an expanded clone.

abundance	v_gene	d_gene	j_gene	CDR3nt	CDR3aa
few	TRBV5-1	NA	TRBJ2-3	TGCGCCAGCAGTCGGGTGGGAGATTTCACAGATACGCAGTATTTT	CASSRVGDFTDTQYF
NA	TRBV6-6	TRBD1	TRBJ2-1	TGTGCCAGCAGTTTACAGGGGGCGCTTTACAATGAGCAGTTCTTC	CASSLQGALYNEQFF
NA	TRBV7-9	NA	TRBJ1-4	TGTGCCAGCAGCCAACCTGTAGGGGTCAGGGGCAGCGAAAAACTGTTTTTT	CASSQPVGVRGSEKLFF
once	TRBV4-2	TRBD1	TRBJ1-5	TGTGCCAGCAGCCAGAAATCCGGGACAGGAAGCAATCAGCCCCAGCATTTT	CASSQKSGTGSNQPQHF
NA	TRBV7-9	TRBD2	TRBJ2-3	TGTGCCAGCAGCTTAGTTCTAGCGGGGCGAGATACGCAGTATTTT	CASSLVLAGRDTQYF
NA	TRBV5-1	NA	TRBJ1-1	TGCGCCAGCAGCTTGGGGCCCCAGGGGACGAACACTGAAGCTTTCTTT	CASSLGPQGTNTEAFF
NA	TRBV15	NA	TRBJ1-1	TGTGCCACCCGGAAAGAAAAGAACACTGAAGCTTTCTTT	CATRKEKNTEAFF
NA	TRBV30	TRBD1	TRBJ1-5	TGTGCCTGGGGAAGGGCAGGGGGGAATCAGCCCCAGCATTTT	CAWGRAGGNQPQHF
NA	TRBV13	NA	TRBJ1-1	TGTGCCAGCAGCTCCGGAGAAACTGAAGCTTTCTTT	CASSSGETEAFF
NA	TRBV13	TRBD1	TRBJ2-1	TGTGCCAGCAGCGTCGGGACAGGGGGCCGGAATGAGCAGTTCTTC	CASSVGTGGRNEQFF
NA	TRBV19	NA	TRBJ2-7	TGTGCCAGTAGCCCAAAAAACAGGGCTTCTGCATCCTACGAGCAGTACTTC	CASSPKNRASASYEQYF
NA	TRBV19	TRBD1	TRBJ2-3	TGTGCCAGTAGTATAGATCCGGTTGACAGGGTTGGAGATACGCAGTATTTT	CASSIDPVDRVGDTQYF
few	TRBV7-9	NA	TRBJ2-2	TGTGCCAGCAGCCCCCAAAACACCGGGGAGCTGTTTTTT	CASSPQNTGELFF
once	TRBV13	NA	TRBJ1-2	TGTGCCAGCAGCTTAGGGACCAGGGGACTCAACTATGGCTACACCTTC	CASSLGTRGLNYGYTF
once	TRBV6-5	NA	TRBJ1-4	TGTGCCAGCTCAGAGCGGGACACTAATGAAAAACTGTTTTTT	CASSERDTNEKLFF
NA	TRBV4-1	NA	TRBJ1-4	TGCGCCAGCAGCCAAGATGGGGGGGGAGGTAATGAAAAACTGTTTTTT	CASSQDGGGGNEKLFF
NA	TRBV7-9	TRBD2	TRBJ2-6	TGTGCCAGCAGCTCGACTAGCGGAAGTACCCGGGTCCTGACTTTC	CASSSTSGSTRVLTF
few	TRBV4-1	TRBD2	TRBJ2-7	TGCGCCAGCAGTCCGACTAGCGGGGACTCCTACGAGCAGTACTTC	CASSPTSGDSYEQYF